This T cell receptor (beta chain) was documented in a study of ipilimumab plus nivolumab after autologous stem cell transplantation. Study-level background: A median of 8 nivolumab and 4 to 6 ipilimumab doses were given. Both relapsed and primary refractory DLBCL were included.

Germline-derived CDR1 and CDR2 are MNHEY and SMNVEV (reference sequence). The CDR3 sequence is 14 residues long. V dropped 4 bases and J dropped 4 bases, with 12 bases sitting between them. Ipilimumab, 1 mg/kg, started 14 to 28 days after autologous transplant. Through week 26, nivolumab 3 mg/kg IV was given weeks 1, 4, 7, 10, then biweekly. Profiling relied on immunoSEQ multiplex PCR, and the TCRdb table lists in-frame clones only, not all of them. The table lists about 20,000 clones, roughly 69% of them singletons. The sequence derives from a male donor with diffuse large B-cell lymphoma. The source material was PBMCs, sampled in a trial of ipilimumab plus nivolumab as post-transplant consolidation. The chain combines TRBV27 with TRBJ2-3; D remains unclear. CDR3 sequence reads: CASSSSRVPDTQYF. As DNA, the CDR3 is TGTGCCAGCAGTTCCTCAAGAGTTCCAGATACGCAGTATTTT.